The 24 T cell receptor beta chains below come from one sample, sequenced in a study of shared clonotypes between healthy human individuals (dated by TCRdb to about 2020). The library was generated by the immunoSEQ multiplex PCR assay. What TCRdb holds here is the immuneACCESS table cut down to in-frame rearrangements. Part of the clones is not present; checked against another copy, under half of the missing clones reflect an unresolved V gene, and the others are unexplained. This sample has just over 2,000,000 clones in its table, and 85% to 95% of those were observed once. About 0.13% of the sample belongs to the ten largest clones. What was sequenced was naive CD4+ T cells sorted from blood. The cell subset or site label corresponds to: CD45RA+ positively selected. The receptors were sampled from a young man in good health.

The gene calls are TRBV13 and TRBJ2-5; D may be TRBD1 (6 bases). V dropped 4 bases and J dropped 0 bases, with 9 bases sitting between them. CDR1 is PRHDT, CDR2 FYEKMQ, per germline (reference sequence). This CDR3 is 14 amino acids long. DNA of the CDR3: TGTGCCAGCAGCTCTTGGACAGACCAAGAGACCCAGTACTTC. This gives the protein CASSSWTDQETQYF.

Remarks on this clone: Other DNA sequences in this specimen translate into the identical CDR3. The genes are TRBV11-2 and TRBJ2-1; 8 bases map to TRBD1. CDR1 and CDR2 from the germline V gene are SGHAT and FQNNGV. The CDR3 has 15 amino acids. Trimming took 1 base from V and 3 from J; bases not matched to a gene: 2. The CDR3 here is CASSLAGQDYNEQFF. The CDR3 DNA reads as TGTGCCAGCAGCTTAGCGGGACAGGACTACAATGAGCAGTTCTTC.

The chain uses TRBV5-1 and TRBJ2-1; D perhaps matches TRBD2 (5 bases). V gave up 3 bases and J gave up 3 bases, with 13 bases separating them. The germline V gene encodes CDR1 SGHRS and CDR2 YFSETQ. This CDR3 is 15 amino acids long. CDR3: CASSSDSQFYNEQFF. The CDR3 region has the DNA TGCGCCAGCAGCTCGGACTCCCAATTCTACAATGAGCAGTTCTTC. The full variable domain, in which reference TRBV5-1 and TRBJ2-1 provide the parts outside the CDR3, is KAGVTQTPRYLIKTRGQQVTLSCSPISGHRSVSWYQQTPGQGLQFLFEYFSETQRNKGNFPGRFSGRQFSNSRSEMNVSTLELGDSALYLCASSSDSQFYNEQFFGPGTRLTVL.

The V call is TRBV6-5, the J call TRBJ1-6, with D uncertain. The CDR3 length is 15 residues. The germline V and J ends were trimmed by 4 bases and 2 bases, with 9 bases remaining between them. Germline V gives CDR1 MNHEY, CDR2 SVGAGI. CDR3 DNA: TGTGCCAGCAGTTTTTGGGATCCCTATAATTCACCCCTCCACTTT. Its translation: CASSFWDPYNSPLHF.

The CDR3 region has the DNA TGTGCCAGCAGCTTAGTCCTGTCCGGGACCGGAGGGAATGAGCAGTTCTTC. It translates to CASSLVLSGTGGNEQFF. The chain links TRBV7-8 to TRBJ2-1, with D perhaps TRBD2 (6 bases). This CDR3 contains 17 residues. V lost 1 base, J lost 7 bases, and 20 bases lay in between. Germline V gene lookup returns CDR1 SGHVS and CDR2 FQNEAQ.

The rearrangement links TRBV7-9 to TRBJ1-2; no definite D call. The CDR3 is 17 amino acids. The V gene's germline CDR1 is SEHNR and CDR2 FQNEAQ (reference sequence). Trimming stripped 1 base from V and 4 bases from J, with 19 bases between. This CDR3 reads CASSLVPLVGSGYGYTF. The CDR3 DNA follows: TGTGCCAGCAGCTTAGTCCCTCTAGTTGGCTCGGGCTATGGCTACACCTTC.

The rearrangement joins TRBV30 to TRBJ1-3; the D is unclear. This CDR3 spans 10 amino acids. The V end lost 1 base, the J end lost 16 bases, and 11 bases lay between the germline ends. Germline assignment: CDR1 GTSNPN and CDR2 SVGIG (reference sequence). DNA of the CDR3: TGTGCCTGGAGTGGGGAGCAGGTGTATTTT. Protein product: CAWSGEQVYF.

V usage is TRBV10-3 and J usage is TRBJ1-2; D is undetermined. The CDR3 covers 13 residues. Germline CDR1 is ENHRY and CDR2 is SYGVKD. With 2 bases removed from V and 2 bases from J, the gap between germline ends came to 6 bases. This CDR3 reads CAISEARNYGYTF. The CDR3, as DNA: TGTGCCATCAGTGAGGCCAGAAACTATGGCTACACCTTC.

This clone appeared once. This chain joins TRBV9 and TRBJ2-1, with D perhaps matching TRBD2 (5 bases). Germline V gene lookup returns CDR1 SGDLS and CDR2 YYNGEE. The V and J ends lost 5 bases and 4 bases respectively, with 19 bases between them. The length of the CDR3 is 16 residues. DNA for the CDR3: TGTGCCAGCAGTTCCCTCGGGAACAGCAGGTACAATGAGCAGTTCTTC. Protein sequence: CASSSLGNSRYNEQFF.

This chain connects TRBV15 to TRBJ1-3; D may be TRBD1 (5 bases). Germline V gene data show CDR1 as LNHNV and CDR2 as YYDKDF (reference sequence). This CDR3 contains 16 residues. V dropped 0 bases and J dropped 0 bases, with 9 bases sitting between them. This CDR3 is CATSRDYGGSGNTIYF. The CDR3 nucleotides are TGTGCCACCAGCAGAGATTACGGGGGCTCTGGAAACACCATATATTTT.

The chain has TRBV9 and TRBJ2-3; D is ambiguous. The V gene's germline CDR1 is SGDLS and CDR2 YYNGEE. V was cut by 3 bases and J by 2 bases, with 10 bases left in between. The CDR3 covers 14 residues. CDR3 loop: CASSASRATDTQYF. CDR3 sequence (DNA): TGTGCCAGCAGCGCGTCCCGGGCCACAGATACGCAGTATTTT.

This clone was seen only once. The CDR3 nucleotides read TGTGCCAGCAGTTACTCGAGGCTAGCAACAGATACGCAGTATTTT. Amino acid sequence: CASSYSRLATDTQYF. The chain uses TRBV6-5 and TRBJ2-3, with TRBD2 as a possible D gene (5 bases). This CDR3 region has 15 residues. V lost 0 bases, J lost 3 bases, and 10 bases lay in between. The germline gives CDR1 MNHEY, CDR2 SVGAGI.

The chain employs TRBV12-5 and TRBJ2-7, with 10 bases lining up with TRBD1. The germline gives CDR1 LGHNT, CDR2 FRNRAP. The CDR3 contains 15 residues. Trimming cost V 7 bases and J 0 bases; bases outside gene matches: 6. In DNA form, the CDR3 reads TGTGCTAGTGCTTCGGGACAGGGGAGCTCCTACGAGCAGTACTTC. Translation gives CASASGQGSSYEQYF.

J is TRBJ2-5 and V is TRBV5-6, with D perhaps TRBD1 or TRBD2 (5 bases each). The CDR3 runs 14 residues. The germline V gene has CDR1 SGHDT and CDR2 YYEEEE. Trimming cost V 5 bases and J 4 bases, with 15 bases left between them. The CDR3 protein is CASRSGTRGETQYF. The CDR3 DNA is TGTGCCAGCAGGTCGGGCACTAGGGGAGAGACCCAGTACTTC.

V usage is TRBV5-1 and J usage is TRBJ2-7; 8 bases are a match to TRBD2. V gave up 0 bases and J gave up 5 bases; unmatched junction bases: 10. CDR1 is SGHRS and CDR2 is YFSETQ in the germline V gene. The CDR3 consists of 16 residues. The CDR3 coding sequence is TGCGCCAGCAGCTTGGGCAGCGGGAGTGGAGCCCACGAGCAGTACTTC. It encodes CASSLGSGSGAHEQYF.

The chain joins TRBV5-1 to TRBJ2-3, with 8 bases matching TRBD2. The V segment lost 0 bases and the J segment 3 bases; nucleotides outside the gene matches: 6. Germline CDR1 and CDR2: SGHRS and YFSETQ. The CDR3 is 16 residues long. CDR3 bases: TGCGCCAGCAGCTTGGCCCCTAGCGGGCAGACAGATACGCAGTATTTT. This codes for CASSLAPSGQTDTQYF. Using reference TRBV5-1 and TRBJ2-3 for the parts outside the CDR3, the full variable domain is KAGVTQTPRYLIKTRGQQVTLSCSPISGHRSVSWYQQTPGQGLQFLFEYFSETQRNKGNFPGRFSGRQFSNSRSEMNVSTLELGDSALYLCASSLAPSGQTDTQYFGPGTRLTVL.

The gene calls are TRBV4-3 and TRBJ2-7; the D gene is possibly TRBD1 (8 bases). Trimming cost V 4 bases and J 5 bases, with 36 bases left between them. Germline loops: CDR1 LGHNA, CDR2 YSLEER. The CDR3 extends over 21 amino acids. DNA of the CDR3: TGCGCCAGCAGCCCAATTTACAGGGGGACATTCTGGGAGGGCCGTCTCCACGAGCAGTACTTC. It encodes CASSPIYRGTFWEGRLHEQYF.

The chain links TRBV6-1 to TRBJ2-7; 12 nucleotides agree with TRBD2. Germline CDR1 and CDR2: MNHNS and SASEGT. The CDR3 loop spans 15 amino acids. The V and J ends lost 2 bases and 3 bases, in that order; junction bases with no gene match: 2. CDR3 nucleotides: TGTGCCAGCAGTGAATCGACTAGCGGGAGCTACGAGCAGTACTTC. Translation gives CASSESTSGSYEQYF.

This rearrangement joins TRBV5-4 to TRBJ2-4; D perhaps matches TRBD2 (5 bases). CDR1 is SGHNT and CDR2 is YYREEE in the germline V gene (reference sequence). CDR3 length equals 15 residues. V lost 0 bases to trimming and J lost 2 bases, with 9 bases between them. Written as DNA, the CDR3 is TGTGCCAGCAGCTTGGAGGCTAGCTCCAAAAACATTCAGTACTTC. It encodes CASSLEASSKNIQYF. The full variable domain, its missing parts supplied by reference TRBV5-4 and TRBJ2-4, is ETGVTQSPTHLIKTRGQQVTLRCSSQSGHNTVSWYQQALGQGPQFIFQYYREEENGRGNFPPRFSGLQFPNYSSELNVNALELDDSALYLCASSLEASSKNIQYFGAGTRLSVL.

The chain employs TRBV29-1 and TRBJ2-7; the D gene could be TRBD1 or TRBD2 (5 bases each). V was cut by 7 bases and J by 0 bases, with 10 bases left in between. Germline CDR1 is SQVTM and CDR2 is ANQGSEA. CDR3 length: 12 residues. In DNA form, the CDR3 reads TGCAGCGCAGACGGGACCTCCTACGAGCAGTACTTC. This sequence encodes CSADGTSYEQYF.

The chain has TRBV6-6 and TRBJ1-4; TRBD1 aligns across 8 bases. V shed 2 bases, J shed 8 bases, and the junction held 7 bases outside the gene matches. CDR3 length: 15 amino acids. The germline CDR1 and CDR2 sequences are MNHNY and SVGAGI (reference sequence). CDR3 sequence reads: CASSYQGQGGEKLFF. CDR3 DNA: TGTGCCAGCAGTTACCAAGGACAGGGAGGAGAAAAACTGTTTTTT.

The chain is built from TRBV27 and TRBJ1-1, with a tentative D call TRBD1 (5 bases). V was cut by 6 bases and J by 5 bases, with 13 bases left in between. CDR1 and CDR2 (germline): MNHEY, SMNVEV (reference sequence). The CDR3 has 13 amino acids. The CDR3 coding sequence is TGTGCCAGCAGACGGACAAGCGGAACTGAAGCTTTCTTT. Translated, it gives CASRRTSGTEAFF.

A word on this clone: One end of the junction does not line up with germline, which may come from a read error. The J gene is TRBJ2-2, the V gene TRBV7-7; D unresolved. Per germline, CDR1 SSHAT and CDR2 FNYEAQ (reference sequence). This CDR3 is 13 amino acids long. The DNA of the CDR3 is TGTGCTAGCAGCAAATCGAACACCGGGGAGCTGTTTTTT. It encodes CASSKSNTGELFF.

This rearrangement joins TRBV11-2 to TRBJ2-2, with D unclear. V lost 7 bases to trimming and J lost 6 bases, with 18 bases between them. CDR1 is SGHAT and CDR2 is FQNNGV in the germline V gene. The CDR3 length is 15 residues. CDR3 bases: TGTGCCAGCATCAGTTTAGAGAGCTCTTCCGGGGAGCTGTTTTTT. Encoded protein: CASISLESSSGELFF.